The 12 T cell receptor beta chains in this list originate from one sample, sequenced in a study of T cell responses to AZD1222 COVID-19 vaccine. Libraries were prepared by immunoSEQ multiplex PCR; TCRdb keeps only in-frame clonotypes and omits some of them. The sample lists roughly 100,000 clones; around 84% were seen once. The sample consisted of peripheral blood, taken 28 days after the second AZD1222 dose. These receptors came from an adult who received the AZD1222 COVID-19 vaccine.

The V and J genes are TRBV7-8 and TRBJ2-2; 7 nucleotides match TRBD2. The CDR3 extends over 16 amino acids. CDR1 is SGHVS and CDR2 is FQNEAQ in the germline V gene. Trimming at V came to 1 base and at J to 5 bases, leaving 7 bases not matched to a gene. This CDR3 is CASSLEGGRGTGELFF. The CDR3 region has the DNA TGTGCCAGCAGCTTAGAAGGCGGGAGAGGGACCGGGGAGCTGTTTTTT.

This chain joins TRBV5-1 and TRBJ2-3; 9 positions agree with TRBD2. V gave up 4 bases and J gave up 2 bases; unmatched junction bases: 5. Germline CDR1 is SGHRS and CDR2 is YFSETQ. This CDR3 region has 15 residues. The CDR3 region is CASSRTSDPTDTQYF. The CDR3 DNA is TGCGCCAGCAGCCGGACTAGCGACCCCACAGATACGCAGTATTTT.

The chain carries TRBV3-1 (or the pseudogene TRBV3-2) and TRBJ2-3, with D possibly matching TRBD2 (5 bases). The CDR3 consists of 15 residues. V lost 4 bases to trimming and J lost 9 bases, with 20 bases between them. CDR1 and CDR2 (germline): LGHDT, YNNKEL (reference sequence). Written as DNA, the CDR3 is TGTGCCAGCAGCCCCCCGGCTAGCCATTTGGGCACGCAGTATTTT. Amino acids: CASSPPASHLGTQYF.

The V call is TRBV27, the J call TRBJ1-2; tentatively, D is TRBD1 (6 bases). Trimming took 6 bases from V and 1 from J, leaving 18 bases between them. Per germline, CDR1 MNHEY and CDR2 SMNVEV (reference sequence). This CDR3 region has 16 residues. CDR3 protein: CASRPGGGGVNYGYTF. The CDR3 bases are TGTGCCAGCAGGCCCGGGGGGGGCGGGGTTAACTATGGCTACACCTTC.

CDR3 in amino acids: CASSPHASTDTQYF. The CDR3 nucleotides are TGTGCCAGCAGCCCCCATGCTAGCACAGATACGCAGTATTTT. This chain links TRBV7-9 with TRBJ2-3; D remains unclear. The CDR3 runs 14 residues. The V gene's germline CDR1 is SEHNR and CDR2 FQNEAQ (reference sequence). V lost 5 bases, J lost 0 bases, and 9 bases lay in between. Based on the CDR3 plus reference TRBV7-9 and TRBJ2-3, the full variable domain is DTGVSQNPRHKITKRGQNVTFRCDPISEHNRLYWYRQTLGQGPEFLTYFQNEAQLEKSRLLSDRFSAERPKGSFSTLEIQRTEQGDSAMYLCASSPHASTDTQYFGPGTRLTVL.

This chain joins TRBV7-9 and TRBJ2-7, with D possibly matching TRBD2 (6 bases). Germline-derived CDR1 and CDR2 are SEHNR and FQNEAQ (reference sequence). This CDR3 comprises 18 residues. V was shortened by 5 bases and J by 3 bases, with 26 bases between the two germline ends. The CDR3 protein is CASSQIHARGRANYEQYF. CDR3 sequence (DNA): TGTGCCAGCAGCCAAATCCATGCGCGGGGCAGGGCCAACTACGAGCAGTACTTC.

The V gene is TRBV5-4, the J gene TRBJ2-3, with 8 bases identical to TRBD2. Trimming cost V 4 bases and J 7 bases; bases outside gene matches: 11. CDR1 and CDR2 from the germline V gene are SGHNT and YYREEE (reference sequence). The CDR3 contains 15 residues. The CDR3 nucleotides are TGTGCCAGCAGCCCAGCGGGAGACCTCGGAAATACGCAGTATTTT. It translates to CASSPAGDLGNTQYF.

The rearrangement links TRBV7-2 to TRBJ2-3; possibly TRBD1 for D (5 bases). Trimming removed 1 base at V and 4 bases at J, with 12 bases between. The CDR3 spans 15 residues. Germline V lookup: CDR1 SGHTA, CDR2 FQGNSA. The CDR3 region is CASSLEGRVADTQYF. In nucleotides, the CDR3 is TGTGCCAGCAGCTTAGAGGGCAGGGTAGCAGATACGCAGTATTTT.

Written as DNA, the CDR3 is TGCAGCGTCTCGCCCGGGGCACGCTCAGATACGCAGTATTTT. This translates into CSVSPGARSDTQYF. The V gene is TRBV29-1, the J gene TRBJ2-3, with D tentatively TRBD1 or TRBD2 (5 bases each). Germline V gives CDR1 SQVTM, CDR2 ANQGSEA. The V and J ends lost 6 bases and 4 bases respectively, with 17 bases between them. The CDR3 loop spans 14 amino acids.

This chain joins TRBV6-5 and TRBJ2-7, with unresolved D. CDR3 length: 12 residues. Germline values: CDR1 MNHEY, CDR2 SVGAGI. V lost 5 bases to trimming and J lost 4 bases, with 9 bases between them. The CDR3, as DNA: TGTGCCAGCAGTCCCCAGCAGTACGAGCAGTACTTC. This encodes CASSPQQYEQYF.

The rearrangement links TRBV7-9 to TRBJ1-2; 10 positions agree with TRBD1. This CDR3 region has 16 residues. V shed 1 base, J shed 6 bases, and the junction held 8 bases outside the gene matches. The V gene's germline CDR1 is SEHNR and CDR2 FQNEAQ (reference sequence). The CDR3 DNA is TGTGCCAGCAGCTTAGGACAGACAGGGGGCCACGATGGCTACACCTTC. It translates to CASSLGQTGGHDGYTF.

This clone turned up a few times. DNA for the CDR3: TGTGCCAGCAGCCAAGATATGGCGAGGGTAGCTTTCTTT. Residues: CASSQDMARVAFF. The chain couples TRBV14 to TRBJ1-1; D is ambiguous. The germline V and J ends were trimmed by 0 bases and 10 bases, with 12 bases remaining between them. CDR3 length: 13 amino acids. Germline loops: CDR1 SGHDN, CDR2 FVKESK.